This TCR beta chain was captured by sequencing in a study of blood T cell repertoires in COVID-19. The V and J ends lost 5 bases and 7 bases, in that order; junction bases with no gene match: 6. This CDR3 is built from 14 residues. Germline V gene sequence: CDR1 MDHEN, CDR2 SYDVKM. Assay used: immunoSEQ multiplex PCR; TCRdb lists only in-frame clones, some missing. The table has about 310,000 clones, around 87% seen once. In this sample, this clone turned up once. The rearrangement links TRBV28 to TRBJ1-2, with 11 bases lining up with TRBD1. Sequenced material: peripheral blood. This clonotype was sampled from a man between 65 and 79 years old with acute or convalescent COVID-19. CDR3 loop: CASSRGQGASGYTF. CDR3 in DNA: TGTGCCAGCAGTCGCGGACAGGGGGCGAGTGGCTACACCTTC.